Given below is one TCR beta chain in context. The sample originates from a study of shared clonotypes between healthy human individuals. TCRdb's table, derived via immunoSEQ multiplex PCR, lists solely in-frame clones and lacks some. The sample shows approximately 2,000,000 clones, around 90% of them seen only once. Material: naive CD4+ T cells from PBMCs. The subset is: CD45RA+ positively selected. The receptor was isolated from a young man in good health. Some clones in this sample may be carry-over from other donors' samples.

The CDR3 loop is CASSLASYNEQFF. CDR3 in DNA: TGTGCCAGCAGTCTAGCGTCCTACAATGAGCAGTTCTTC. The chain recombines TRBV6-6 with TRBJ2-1, with a possible D match to TRBD2 (6 bases). The germline V gene encodes CDR1 MNHNY and CDR2 SVGAGI (reference sequence). The V end lost 5 bases, the J end lost 1 base, and 6 bases lay between the germline ends. The CDR3 runs 13 residues.